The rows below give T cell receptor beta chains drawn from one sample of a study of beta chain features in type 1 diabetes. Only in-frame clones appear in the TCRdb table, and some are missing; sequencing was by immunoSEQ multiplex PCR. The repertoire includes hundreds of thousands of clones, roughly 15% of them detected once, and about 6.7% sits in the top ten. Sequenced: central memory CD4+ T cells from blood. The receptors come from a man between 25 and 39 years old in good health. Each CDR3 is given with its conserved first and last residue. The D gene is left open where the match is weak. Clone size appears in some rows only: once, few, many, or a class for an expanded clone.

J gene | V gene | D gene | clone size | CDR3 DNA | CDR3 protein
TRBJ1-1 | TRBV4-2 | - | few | TGTGCCAGCAGCCAAGATCGGACCGAGAGAGCTTCCTTT | CASSQDRTERASF
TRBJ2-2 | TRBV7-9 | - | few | TGTGCCAGCAGCCCAAACAGTCCCAACACCGGGGAGCTGTTTTTT | CASSPNSPNTGELFF
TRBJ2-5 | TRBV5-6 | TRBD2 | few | TGTGCCAGCAGCCCCAAACTCCGGGGGGGCACTGGGGAGACCCAGTACTTC | CASSPKLRGGTGETQYF
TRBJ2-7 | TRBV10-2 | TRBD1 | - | TGCGCCAGCAGTGAGTCGCGGGACAGGGGCTACGAGCAGTACTTC | CASSESRDRGYEQYF
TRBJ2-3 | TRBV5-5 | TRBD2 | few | TGTGCCAGCAGCGGACTAGCGGGGGGCACAGATACGCAGTATTTT | CASSGLAGGTDTQYF
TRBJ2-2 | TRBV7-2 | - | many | TGTGCCAGCAGCTTAGGACTCGCGAACACCGGGGAGCTGTTTTTT | CASSLGLANTGELFF
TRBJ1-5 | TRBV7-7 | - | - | TGTGCTAGCAGCTCGACAGGAAGCAATCAGCCCCAGCATTTT | CASSSTGSNQPQHF
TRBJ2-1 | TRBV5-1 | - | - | TGCGCCAGCAGCTCGGACTCCTACAATGAGCAGTTCTTC | CASSSDSYNEQFF
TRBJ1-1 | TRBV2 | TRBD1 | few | TGTGCCAGCAGTGAGCAGGGGGGCTATAACACTGAAGCTTTCTTT | CASSEQGGYNTEAFF
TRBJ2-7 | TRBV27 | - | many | TGTGCCAGCAGTTCCGCCTCCTACGAGCAGTACTTC | CASSSASYEQYF
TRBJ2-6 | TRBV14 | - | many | TGTGCCAGCAGCCCGATGATGGGGGGCGCAGCTGGGGCCAACGTCCTGACTTTC | CASSPMMGGAAGANVLTF
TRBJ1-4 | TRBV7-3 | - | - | TGTGCCAGCAGCTTAGCGCTCCCGGAACTGTTTTTT | CASSLALPELFF
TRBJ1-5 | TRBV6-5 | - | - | TGTGCCAGCAGTCCCTTGTCAGGGAACAATCAGCCCCAGCATTTT | CASSPLSGNNQPQHF
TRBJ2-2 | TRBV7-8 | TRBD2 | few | TGTGCCAGCAGCTTAAACCTAGCGGGAGTTAGGGGCACCGGGGAGCTGTTTTTT | CASSLNLAGVRGTGELFF
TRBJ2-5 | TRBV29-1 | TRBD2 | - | TGCAGCGTCGTCTCGAGCGGGGGCAGGCAAGAGACCCAGTACTTC | CSVVSSGGRQETQYF
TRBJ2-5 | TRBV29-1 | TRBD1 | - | TGCAGCGGCTCGGGACAGGCCCAAGAGACCCAGTACTTC | CSGSGQAQETQYF
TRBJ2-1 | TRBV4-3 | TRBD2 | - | TGCGCCAGCAGCCAAGATCCTGGACTAGCGGATCTAATAAGCTCCTACAATGAGCAGTTCTTC | CASSQDPGLADLISSYNEQFF
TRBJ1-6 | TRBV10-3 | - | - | TGTGCCATCGGCACAGCGATAAATTCACCCCTCCACTTT | CAIGTAINSPLHF
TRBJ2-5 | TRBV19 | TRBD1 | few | TGTGCCAGTAGTTCAAACAGGGGGGTCCAAGAGACCCAGTACTTC | CASSSNRGVQETQYF
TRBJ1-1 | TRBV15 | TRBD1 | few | TGTGCCACCAGCAGGGGGACAGCGATGAACACTGAAGCTTTCTTT | CATSRGTAMNTEAFF
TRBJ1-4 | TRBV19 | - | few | TGTGCCAGTACCAATTGGTCGGATGAAAAACTGTTTTTT | CASTNWSDEKLFF
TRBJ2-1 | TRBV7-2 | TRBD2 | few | TGTGCCAGCAGCTCAACCGGGACTAGCGAATACAATGAGCAGTTCTTC | CASSSTGTSEYNEQFF
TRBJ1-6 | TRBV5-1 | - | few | TGCGCCAGCAGCCCCGGAGGACTGGCTGATTCACCCCTCCACTTT | CASSPGGLADSPLHF
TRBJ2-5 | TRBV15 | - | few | TGTGCCACCAGCAGAGGTCCCATCAGCAGCATAGAGACCCAGTACTTC | CATSRGPISSIETQYF
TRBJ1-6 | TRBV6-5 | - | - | TGTGCCAGCAGTTACTCAGGCAGGGTGGATAATTCACCCCTCCACTTT | CASSYSGRVDNSPLHF
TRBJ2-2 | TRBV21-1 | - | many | TGTGCCAGCACCTTGCAGGGGAATCACACCGGGGAGCTGTTTTTT | CASTLQGNHTGELFF
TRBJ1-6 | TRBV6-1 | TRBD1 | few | TGTGCCAGCATTGAGGGACAGGGTTATAATTCACCCCTCCACTTT | CASIEGQGYNSPLHF
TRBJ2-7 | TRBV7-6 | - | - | TGTGCCAGCAGCTTATTGGGCTACGAGCAGTACTTC | CASSLLGYEQYF
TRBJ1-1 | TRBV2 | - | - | TGTGCCAGCAGTGAATTGTTGTCCAGGAGGACTGAAGCTTTCTTT | CASSELLSRRTEAFF
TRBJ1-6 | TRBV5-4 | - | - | TGTGCCAGCAGCGAACCCTTTGGAGATAATTCACCCCTCCACTTT | CASSEPFGDNSPLHF
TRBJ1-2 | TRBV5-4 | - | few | TGTGCCAGCAGCTTGGTGGAGGGCTATGGCTACACCTTC | CASSLVEGYGYTF
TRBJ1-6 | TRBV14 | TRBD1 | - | TGTGCCAGCAGCCAAACCGGACAGGGTTCACCCCTCCACTTT | CASSQTGQGSPLHF
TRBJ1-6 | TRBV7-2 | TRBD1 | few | TGTGCCAGCAGACATCAAACAGGGGCCGGGATTTACCCCCTCCACTTT | CASRHQTGAGIYPLHF
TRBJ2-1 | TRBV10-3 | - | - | TGTGCCACTCAAACCCGCTCCTACAATGAGCAGTTCTTC | CATQTRSYNEQFF
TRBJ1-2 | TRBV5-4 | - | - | TGTGCCAGCAGCTTCGGTAGGCGAAACTATGGCTACACCTTC | CASSFGRRNYGYTF
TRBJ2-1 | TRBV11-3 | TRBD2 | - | TGTGCCAGCAGCATCGGGGGGGGCTACGGTGAGCAGTTCTTC | CASSIGGGYGEQFF
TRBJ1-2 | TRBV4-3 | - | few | TGCGCCAGCAGCCAAGATTTAAGCTATGGCTACACCTTC | CASSQDLSYGYTF
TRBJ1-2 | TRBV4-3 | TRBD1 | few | TGCGCCAGCAGCCTCCAACCCACAGGGGACTATGGCTACACCTTC | CASSLQPTGDYGYTF
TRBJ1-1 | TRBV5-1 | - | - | TGCGCCAGCAGCCTGTACGAAGGTTTTAACACTGAAGCTTTCTTT | CASSLYEGFNTEAFF
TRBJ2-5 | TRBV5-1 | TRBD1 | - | TGCGCCAGCAGCTTCGACAGGGACGAGACCCAGTACTTC | CASSFDRDETQYF
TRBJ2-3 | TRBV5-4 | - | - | TGTGCCAGCAGCCAGGGGGGGGCCAGGGATACGCAGTATTTT | CASSQGGARDTQYF
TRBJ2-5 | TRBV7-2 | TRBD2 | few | TGTGCCAGCAGCGGACTAGCGGGCCGCCAAGAGACCCAGTACTTC | CASSGLAGRQETQYF